The 28 T cell receptor beta chains below all came from one sample that was sequenced in a study of cytomegalovirus exposure and HLA in healthy donors. PCR was performed using 60 Vbeta and 13 Jbeta primers. The data were produced by immunoSEQ multiplex PCR, yet TCRdb's version contains in-frame clones alone and is incomplete. In the table there are over 90,000 clones, about four fifths of which are singletons. The sample comprised PBMCs. Source of these receptors: a man aged 40-49 years in good health and CMV-seropositive.

The rearrangement links TRBV6-1 to TRBJ2-7; no clear D gene. CDR1 is MNHNS and CDR2 is SASEGT in the germline V gene. The CDR3 runs to 14 residues. With 2 bases removed from V and 5 bases from J, the gap between germline ends came to 13 bases. The DNA of the CDR3 is TGTGCCAGCAGTGAAACAGCAAGGATCGACGAGCAGTACTTC. Its translation is CASSETARIDEQYF.

This chain joins TRBV29-1 and TRBJ1-1; 7 bases match TRBD1. Germline V lookup: CDR1 SQVTM, CDR2 ANQGSEA. J gave up 2 bases and V 7 bases, and 10 bases lay outside the gene matches. CDR3 length: 14 amino acids. CDR3 nucleotides: TGCAGCGGCGCCCTGGGACAGAGTAACACTGAAGCTTTCTTT. This sequence encodes CSGALGQSNTEAFF.

The genes are TRBV28 and TRBJ2-3; 12 nucleotides match TRBD2. The trim removed 3 bases at V and 5 bases at J, leaving 21 bases unmatched. CDR1 MDHEN and CDR2 SYDVKM come from the germline V gene. The CDR3 runs to 21 residues. The CDR3: CASSFLGQGNTLAGGRDTQYF. The CDR3 DNA is TGTGCCAGCAGTTTCCTCGGACAGGGGAACACCCTAGCGGGGGGGCGAGATACGCAGTATTTT.

This clone has more than one count but fewer than ten. This sequence joins TRBV10-3 and TRBJ2-1; D is possibly TRBD2 (6 bases). The CDR3 has 14 residues. Germline loops: CDR1 ENHRY, CDR2 SYGVKD. V lost 2 bases and J 5 bases, leaving 10 bases between the germline ends. The CDR3 reads CAISEGEEDNEQFF. Written as DNA, the CDR3 is TGTGCCATCAGTGAGGGGGAGGAGGACAATGAGCAGTTCTTC.

J is TRBJ2-5 and V is TRBV6-1; possibly TRBD2 for D (6 bases). Germline V gene sequence: CDR1 MNHNS, CDR2 SASEGT. This CDR3 comprises 16 residues. Trimming took off 4 bases at V and 4 bases at J, with 19 bases between the two ends. The CDR3 protein is CASSVVRLVGIETQYF. In DNA form, the CDR3 reads TGTGCCAGCAGTGTTGTGAGACTAGTGGGAATAGAGACCCAGTACTTC.

The genes are TRBV28 and TRBJ1-5; D possibly corresponds to TRBD1 (6 bases). The CDR3 length is 16 residues. V was shortened by 3 bases and J by 0 bases, with 12 bases between the two germline ends. Per the germline V gene, CDR1 is MDHEN and CDR2 is SYDVKM. The CDR3 DNA follows: TGTGCCAGCAGTTTTCTGGACAGTGATAGCAATCAGCCCCAGCATTTT. Its protein is CASSFLDSDSNQPQHF. Filled out from reference TRBV28 and TRBJ1-5, the complete variable domain reads DVKVTQSSRYLVKRTGEKVFLECVQDMDHENMFWYRQDPGLGLRLIYFSYDVKMKEKGDIPEGYSVSREKKERFSLILESASTNQTSMYLCASSFLDSDSNQPQHFGDGTRLSIL.

The chain combines TRBV5-1 with TRBJ1-2, with D possibly matching TRBD1 (6 bases). Trimming cost V 2 bases and J 0 bases, with 8 bases left between them. There are 14 residues in the CDR3. Germline values: CDR1 SGHRS, CDR2 YFSETQ. Written as DNA, the CDR3 is TGCGCCAGCAGCTTACAGGGCCCTAACTATGGCTACACCTTC. This translates into CASSLQGPNYGYTF.

The gene calls are TRBV5-1 and TRBJ1-4; TRBD1 aligns across 8 bases. The CDR3 has 15 residues. The J segment lost 1 base and the V segment lost 4 bases, leaving 3 bases of the junction unmatched. In germline, CDR1 is SGHRS, CDR2 YFSETQ. The CDR3 loop is CASSPGQGTNEKLFF. DNA for the CDR3: TGCGCCAGCAGCCCCGGACAGGGAACTAATGAAAAACTGTTTTTT.

The rearrangement joins TRBV2 to TRBJ1-1; D is ambiguous. CDR1 is SNHLY, CDR2 FYNNEI, per germline. This CDR3 is 15 amino acids long. The germline V and J ends were trimmed by 8 bases and 0 bases, with 16 bases remaining between them. CDR3: CASRPRAWVNTEAFF. In DNA, the CDR3 is TGTGCCAGCCGACCGAGGGCTTGGGTGAACACTGAAGCTTTCTTT.

The chain uses TRBV4-1 and TRBJ2-1; D unresolved. Germline values: CDR1 MGHRA, CDR2 YSYEKL. With 1 base removed from V and 4 bases from J, the gap between germline ends came to 20 bases. This CDR3 contains 18 residues. The CDR3 coding sequence is TGCGCCAGCAGCCAAGGTACAGTTCCCCAAAACCAATACAATGAGCAGTTCTTC. It yields the protein CASSQGTVPQNQYNEQFF.

This clone was found once. The junction departs from the called germline gene at one end, perhaps through a read error. This sequence joins TRBV11-3 and TRBJ2-2, with TRBD2 as a possible D gene (6 bases). The germline V gene has CDR1 SGHNT and CDR2 YENEEA. There are 13 residues in the CDR3. CDR3 region: CASSLEQYGGLFF. The CDR3 nucleotides are TGTGCCAGCAGCTTAGAACAGTACGGGGGGCTGTTTTTT. Full variable domain (rest looked up from reference TRBV11-3 and TRBJ2-2): EAGVVQSPRYKIIEKKQPVAFWCNPISGHNTLYWYLQNLGQGPELLIRYENEEAVDDSQLPKDRFSAERLKGVDSTLKIQPAELGDSAVYLCASSLEQYGGLFFGEGSRLTVL.

The gene calls are TRBV28 and TRBJ1-1; D is perhaps TRBD1 (6 bases). The germline V gene has CDR1 MDHEN and CDR2 SYDVKM. Deletions cut 3 bases from V and 5 bases from J, with 13 bases between. This CDR3 is built from 14 residues. The CDR3 reads CASSFRGGRTEAFF. The CDR3 DNA is TGTGCCAGCAGTTTTAGGGGGGGGAGGACTGAAGCTTTCTTT. The entire variable domain, with the rest obtained from reference TRBV28 and TRBJ1-1, is as follows: DVKVTQSSRYLVKRTGEKVFLECVQDMDHENMFWYRQDPGLGLRLIYFSYDVKMKEKGDIPEGYSVSREKKERFSLILESASTNQTSMYLCASSFRGGRTEAFFGQGTRLTVV.

The chain is built from TRBV18 and TRBJ2-3; TRBD1 is a possible D gene (6 bases). The V end lost 3 bases, the J end lost 2 bases, and 18 bases lay between the germline ends. The CDR3 is made up of 17 amino acids. The germline CDR1 and CDR2 sequences are KGHSH and LQKENI. The CDR3, as DNA: TGTGCCAGCTCACCGAGGAGGACAGCGCAACTCACAGATACGCAGTATTTT. Translating it yields CASSPRRTAQLTDTQYF.

This chain joins TRBV27 and TRBJ2-1; D is ambiguous. V was cut by 2 bases and J by 6 bases, with 8 bases left in between. Germline loops: CDR1 MNHEY, CDR2 SMNVEV (reference sequence). The length of the CDR3 is 13 residues. This CDR3 reads CASSLLGRNEQFF. CDR3 DNA: TGTGCCAGCAGTTTACTTGGCCGCAATGAGCAGTTCTTC.

The CDR3, as DNA: TGTGCCACGAGCCCTTATATCGAGCAGTACTTC. Translation: CATSPYIEQYF. This sequence joins TRBV7-9 and TRBJ2-7; no reliable D call. Trimming took off 10 bases at V and 6 bases at J, with 13 bases between the two ends. CDR3 length equals 11 residues. Germline V CDR1 and CDR2: SEHNR, FQNEAQ (reference sequence).

This clone was observed a handful of times. This chain connects TRBV2 to TRBJ1-1; the match to TRBD1 covers 7 bases. The germline CDR1 and CDR2 sequences are SNHLY and FYNNEI. The CDR3 runs to 15 residues. J was trimmed by 0 bases and V by 7 bases; bases with no gene match: 8. The CDR3 region has the DNA TGTGCCAGCATCCCCGCAAGGGGGCTGAACACTGAAGCTTTCTTT. Residues: CASIPARGLNTEAFF. The full variable domain, completed using reference TRBV2 and TRBJ1-1, is EPEVTQTPSHQVTQMGQEVILRCVPISNHLYFYWYRQILGQKVEFLVSFYNNEISEKSEIFDDQFSVERPDGSNFTLKIRSTKLEDSAMYFCASIPARGLNTEAFFGQGTRLTVV.

This chain's CDR3 is CASSGTSGGAKFF. CDR3 in DNA: TGCGCCAGCAGCGGGACTAGCGGGGGGGCCAAGTTCTTC. This rearrangement joins TRBV10-1 to TRBJ2-1, with 16 bases identical to TRBD2. Trimming at V came to 6 bases and at J to 14 bases, leaving 4 bases not matched to a gene. CDR1 WNHNN and CDR2 SYGVQD come from the germline V gene (reference sequence). The CDR3 has 13 residues.

This clone occurred a few times. The chain has TRBV6-1 and TRBJ2-5; D possibly corresponds to TRBD1 (6 bases). V was trimmed by 4 bases and J by 1 base, leaving 10 bases between them. Per germline, CDR1 MNHNS and CDR2 SASEGT. CDR3 length: 14 residues. In DNA, the CDR3 is TGTGCCAGCAGTGGGGGGCGGCTCCAAGAGACCCAGTACTTC. The encoded protein is CASSGGRLQETQYF.

This clone was picked up a small number of times. The chain combines TRBV5-6 with TRBJ1-5; D ambiguous. The V end was cut by 1 base, the J end by 3 bases, with 14 bases between. The CDR3 has 16 amino acids. The germline CDR1 and CDR2 sequences are SGHDT and YYEEEE. The CDR3 DNA reads as TGTGCCAGCAGCTTGTACGGCGAGGGCTACAATCAGCCCCAGCATTTT. It specifies CASSLYGEGYNQPQHF.

The V call is TRBV5-6, the J call TRBJ2-5; TRBD1 matches 9 bases. CDR3 length: 15 residues. Germline CDR1 SGHDT, CDR2 YYEEEE. The trim removed 4 bases at V and 5 bases at J, leaving 9 bases unmatched. This CDR3 is CASSGSGQGGETQYF. Here the CDR3 DNA reads TGTGCCAGCAGCGGATCGGGACAGGGCGGGGAGACCCAGTACTTC.

The rearrangement uses TRBV19 and TRBJ2-5; 9 bases are a match to TRBD1. Per germline, CDR1 LNHDA and CDR2 SQIVND (reference sequence). The J segment lost 4 bases and the V segment lost 0 bases, leaving 12 bases of the junction unmatched. The CDR3 runs to 18 residues. CDR3 region: CASSIDLWDRVVGETQYF. The CDR3 DNA is TGTGCCAGTAGTATAGATCTATGGGACAGGGTGGTAGGAGAGACCCAGTACTTC.

The chain combines TRBV19 with TRBJ1-2; no firm D call. Germline-derived CDR1 and CDR2 are LNHDA and SQIVND (reference sequence). V lost 4 bases and J lost 4, with 10 bases in between. The CDR3 is 13 residues long. CDR3 nucleotide sequence: TGTGCCAGTAGTACGGAGCCTATCTATGGCTACACCTTC. Translation gives CASSTEPIYGYTF.

This clone was observed a single time. A junction boundary mismatches the germline segment, possibly from a read error. The V gene is TRBV7-9, the J gene TRBJ2-5, with a possible D match to TRBD2 (6 bases). This CDR3 has 15 residues. The germline V gene has CDR1 SEHNR and CDR2 FQNEAQ (reference sequence). CDR3 nucleotides: TGTTCCAGCAGCTTAGGTAGTAGCGGTAAAGAGACCCAGTACTTC. Amino acids: CSSSLGSSGKETQYF. The full variable domain, with the rest looked up from reference TRBV7-9 and TRBJ2-5, is DTGVSQNPRHKITKRGQNVTFRCDPISEHNRLYWYRQTLGQGPEFLTYFQNEAQLEKSRLLSDRFSAERPKGSFSTLEIQRTEQGDSAMYLCSSSLGSSGKETQYFGPGTRLLVL.

V and J are TRBV29-1 and TRBJ2-7; no clear D. The V gene's germline CDR1 is SQVTM and CDR2 ANQGSEA. The length of the CDR3 is 12 residues. V shed 1 base and J shed 3 bases, with 7 bases lying between them. The CDR3: CSVEGADYEQYF. The CDR3 DNA follows: TGCAGCGTTGAAGGGGCCGACTACGAGCAGTACTTC.

This rearrangement joins TRBV18 to TRBJ2-1, with 10 bases identical to TRBD2. The CDR3 is 17 amino acids. Germline V gene data show CDR1 as KGHSH and CDR2 as LQKENI. The junction had 15 bases not matched to a gene; V was cut back by 4 bases and J by 9 bases. The DNA of the CDR3 is TGTGCCAGCTCACTCTCGACCGCGGTAGCGGGAGGCCCTGAGCAGTTCTTC. It specifies CASSLSTAVAGGPEQFF.

The chain has TRBV5-1 and TRBJ2-5, with TRBD1 matching 11 bases. This CDR3 is 16 amino acids long. Losses at the gene ends were 3 bases for V and 5 bases for J; bases not matched to a gene: 9. CDR1 and CDR2 from the germline V gene are SGHRS and YFSETQ. CDR3 protein: CASSYGQGAGSETQYF. The CDR3 DNA reads TGCGCCAGCAGCTACGGACAGGGGGCGGGTTCGGAGACCCAGTACTTC.

The CDR3 protein is CASSRDRELGGQFF. For the CDR3, the DNA is TGTGCCAGTAGTAGGGACAGGGAATTGGGTGGGCAGTTCTTC. This chain links TRBV19 with TRBJ2-1; 9 nucleotides line up with TRBD1. Germline assignment: CDR1 LNHDA and CDR2 SQIVND (reference sequence). CDR3 length equals 14 residues. After removal of 4 bases from V and 12 bases from J, the junction contained 10 bases not matched to a gene.

This clone occurred once. The junction differs from germline at one of its ends, possibly a read error. This chain joins TRBV7-7 and TRBJ2-2, with unresolved D. Germline values: CDR1 SSHAT, CDR2 FNYEAQ (reference sequence). The CDR3 has 11 residues. The DNA for the CDR3 is TGTGCTAGCAGCTTCGGCGGGGAGCTGTTTTTT. It is translated as CASSFGGELFF.